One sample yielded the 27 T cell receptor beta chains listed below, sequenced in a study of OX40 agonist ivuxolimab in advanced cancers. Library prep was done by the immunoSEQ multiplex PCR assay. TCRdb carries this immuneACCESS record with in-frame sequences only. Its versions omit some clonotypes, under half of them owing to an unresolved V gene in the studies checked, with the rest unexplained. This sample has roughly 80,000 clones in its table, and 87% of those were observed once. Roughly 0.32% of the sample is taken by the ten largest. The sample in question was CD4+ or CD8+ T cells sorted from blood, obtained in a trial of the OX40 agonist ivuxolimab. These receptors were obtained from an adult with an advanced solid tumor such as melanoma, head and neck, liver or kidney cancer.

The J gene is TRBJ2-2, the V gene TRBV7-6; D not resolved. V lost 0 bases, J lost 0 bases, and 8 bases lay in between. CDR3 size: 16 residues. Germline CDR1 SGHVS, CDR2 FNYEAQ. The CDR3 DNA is TGTGCCAGCAGCTTAGCGTTGGGATCGAACACCGGGGAGCTGTTTTTT. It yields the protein CASSLALGSNTGELFF.

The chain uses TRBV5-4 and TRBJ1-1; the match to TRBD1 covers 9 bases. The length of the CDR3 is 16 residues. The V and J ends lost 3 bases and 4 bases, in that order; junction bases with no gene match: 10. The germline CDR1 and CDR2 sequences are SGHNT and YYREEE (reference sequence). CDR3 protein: CASSSPTGGAGTEAFF. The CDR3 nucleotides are TGTGCCAGCAGCTCACCGACAGGGGGAGCAGGCACTGAAGCTTTCTTT.

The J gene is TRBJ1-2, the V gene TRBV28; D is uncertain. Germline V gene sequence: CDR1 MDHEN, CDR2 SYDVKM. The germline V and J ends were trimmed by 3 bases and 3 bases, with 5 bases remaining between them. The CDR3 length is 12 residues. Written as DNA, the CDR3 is TGTGCCAGCAGTTTGGCCTACTATGGCTACACCTTC. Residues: CASSLAYYGYTF.

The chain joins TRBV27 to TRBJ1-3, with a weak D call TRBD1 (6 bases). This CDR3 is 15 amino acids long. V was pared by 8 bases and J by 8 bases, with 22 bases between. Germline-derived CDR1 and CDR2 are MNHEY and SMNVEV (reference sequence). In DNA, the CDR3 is TGTGCCAGCGGGAGGAACAGGGTTTCCGGAGACACCATATATTTT. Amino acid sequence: CASGRNRVSGDTIYF.

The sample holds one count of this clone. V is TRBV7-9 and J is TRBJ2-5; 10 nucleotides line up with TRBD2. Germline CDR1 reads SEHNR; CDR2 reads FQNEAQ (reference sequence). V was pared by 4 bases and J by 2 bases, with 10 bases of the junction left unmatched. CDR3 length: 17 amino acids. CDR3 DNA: TGTGCCAGCAGCTACACTCCGGGACTAGCGAAGCAAGAGACCCAGTACTTC. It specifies CASSYTPGLAKQETQYF. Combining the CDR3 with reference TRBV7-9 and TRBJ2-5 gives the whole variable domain DTGVSQNPRHKITKRGQNVTFRCDPISEHNRLYWYRQTLGQGPEFLTYFQNEAQLEKSRLLSDRFSAERPKGSFSTLEIQRTEQGDSAMYLCASSYTPGLAKQETQYFGPGTRLLVL.

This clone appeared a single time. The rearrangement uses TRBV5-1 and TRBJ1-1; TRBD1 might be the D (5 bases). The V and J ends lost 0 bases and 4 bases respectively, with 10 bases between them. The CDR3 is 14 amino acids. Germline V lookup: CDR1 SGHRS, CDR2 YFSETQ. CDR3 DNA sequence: TGCGCCAGCAGCTTGGACCAGGGCGGCACTGAAGCTTTCTTT. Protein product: CASSLDQGGTEAFF. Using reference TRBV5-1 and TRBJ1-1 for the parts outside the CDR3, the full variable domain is KAGVTQTPRYLIKTRGQQVTLSCSPISGHRSVSWYQQTPGQGLQFLFEYFSETQRNKGNFPGRFSGRQFSNSRSEMNVSTLELGDSALYLCASSLDQGGTEAFFGQGTRLTVV.

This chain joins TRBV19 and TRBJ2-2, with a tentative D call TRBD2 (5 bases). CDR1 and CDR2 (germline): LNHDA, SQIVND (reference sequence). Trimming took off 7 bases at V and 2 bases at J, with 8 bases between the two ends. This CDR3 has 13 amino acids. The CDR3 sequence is CASKRVNTGELFF. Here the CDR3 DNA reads TGTGCCAGTAAGAGGGTAAACACCGGGGAGCTGTTTTTT. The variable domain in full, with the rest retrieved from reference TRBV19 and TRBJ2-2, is DGGITQSPKYLFRKEGQNVTLSCEQNLNHDAMYWYRQDPGQGLRLIYYSQIVNDFQKGDIAEGYSVSREKKESFPLTVTSAQKNPTAFYLCASKRVNTGELFFGEGSRLTVL.

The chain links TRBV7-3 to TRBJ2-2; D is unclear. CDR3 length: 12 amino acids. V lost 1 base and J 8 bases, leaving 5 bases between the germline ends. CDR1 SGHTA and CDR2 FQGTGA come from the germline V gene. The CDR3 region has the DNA TGTGCCAGCAGCTTAAGCCCGGGGGAGCTGTTTTTT. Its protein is CASSLSPGELFF. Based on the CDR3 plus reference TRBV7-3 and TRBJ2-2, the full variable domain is GAGVSQTPSNKVTEKGKYVELRCDPISGHTALYWYRQSLGQGPEFLIYFQGTGAADDSGLPNDRFFAVRPEGSVSTLKIQRTERGDSAVYLCASSLSPGELFFGEGSRLTVL.

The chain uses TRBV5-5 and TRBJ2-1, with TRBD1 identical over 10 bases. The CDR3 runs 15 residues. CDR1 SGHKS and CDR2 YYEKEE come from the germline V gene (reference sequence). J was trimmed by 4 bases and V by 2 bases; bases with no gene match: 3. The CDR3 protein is CASSLGQGGYNEQFF. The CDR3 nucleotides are TGTGCCAGCAGCTTAGGACAGGGGGGGTACAATGAGCAGTTCTTC.

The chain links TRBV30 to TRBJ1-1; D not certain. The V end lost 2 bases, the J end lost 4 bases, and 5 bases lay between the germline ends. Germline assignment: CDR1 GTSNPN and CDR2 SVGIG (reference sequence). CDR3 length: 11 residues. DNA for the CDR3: TGTGCCTGGAGTCGGGTCACTGAAGCTTTCTTT. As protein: CAWSRVTEAFF.

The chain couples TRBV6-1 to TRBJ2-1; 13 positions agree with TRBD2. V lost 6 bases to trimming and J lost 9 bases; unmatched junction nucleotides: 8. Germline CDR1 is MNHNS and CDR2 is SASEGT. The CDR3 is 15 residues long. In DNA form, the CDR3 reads TGTGCCAGCAGGTTACTAGCGGGGGGGCCTACTGAGCAGTTCTTC. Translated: CASRLLAGGPTEQFF.

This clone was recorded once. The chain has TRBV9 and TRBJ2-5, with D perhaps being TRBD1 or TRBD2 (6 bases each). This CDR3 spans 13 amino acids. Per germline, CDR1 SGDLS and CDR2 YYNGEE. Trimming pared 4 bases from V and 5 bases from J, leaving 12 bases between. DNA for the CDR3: TGTGCCAGCAGCCCTACAGGGAGGGAGACCCAGTACTTC. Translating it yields CASSPTGRETQYF.

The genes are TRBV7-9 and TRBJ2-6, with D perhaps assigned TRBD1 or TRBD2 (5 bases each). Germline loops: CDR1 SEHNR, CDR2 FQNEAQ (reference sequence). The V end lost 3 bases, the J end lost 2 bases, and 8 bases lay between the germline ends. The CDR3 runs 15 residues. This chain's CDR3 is CASSFGGTGANVLTF. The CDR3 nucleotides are TGTGCCAGCAGCTTTGGGGGAACTGGGGCCAACGTCCTGACTTTC.

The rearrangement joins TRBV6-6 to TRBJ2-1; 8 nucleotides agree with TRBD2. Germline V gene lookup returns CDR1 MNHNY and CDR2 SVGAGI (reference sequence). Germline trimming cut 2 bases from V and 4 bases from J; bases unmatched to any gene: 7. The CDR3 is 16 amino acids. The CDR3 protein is CASSYPAGGTYNEQFF. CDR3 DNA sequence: TGTGCCAGCAGTTACCCCGCGGGAGGCACATACAATGAGCAGTTCTTC.

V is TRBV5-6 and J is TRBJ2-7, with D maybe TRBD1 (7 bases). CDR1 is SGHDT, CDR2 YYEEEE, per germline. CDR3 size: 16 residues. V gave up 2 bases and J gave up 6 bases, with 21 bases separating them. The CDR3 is CASSFKTGTAGSEQYF. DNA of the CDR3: TGTGCCAGCAGCTTCAAGACGGGGACAGCGGGCAGCGAGCAGTACTTC.

The CDR3: CASSLVKRNTEAFF. The CDR3 region has the DNA TGCGCCAGCAGCTTGGTGAAGAGGAACACTGAAGCTTTCTTT. The genes are TRBV5-1 and TRBJ1-1, with no clear D. The V end lost 0 bases, the J end lost 1 base, and 7 bases lay between the germline ends. Germline V gives CDR1 SGHRS, CDR2 YFSETQ. The CDR3 covers 14 residues.

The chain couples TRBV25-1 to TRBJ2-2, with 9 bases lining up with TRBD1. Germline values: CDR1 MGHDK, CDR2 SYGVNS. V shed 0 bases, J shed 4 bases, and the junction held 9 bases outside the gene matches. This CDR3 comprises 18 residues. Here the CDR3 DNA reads TGTGCCAGCAGTGAATATGTACAGGGGGCGATCGGCACCGGGGAGCTGTTTTTT. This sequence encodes CASSEYVQGAIGTGELFF.

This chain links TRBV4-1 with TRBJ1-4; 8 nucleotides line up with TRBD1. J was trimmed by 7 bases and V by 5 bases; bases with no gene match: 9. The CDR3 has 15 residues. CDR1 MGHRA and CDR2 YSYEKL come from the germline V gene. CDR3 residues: CASSAGQARGEKLFF. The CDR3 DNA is TGCGCCAGCAGCGCGGGACAGGCAAGAGGTGAAAAACTGTTTTTT.

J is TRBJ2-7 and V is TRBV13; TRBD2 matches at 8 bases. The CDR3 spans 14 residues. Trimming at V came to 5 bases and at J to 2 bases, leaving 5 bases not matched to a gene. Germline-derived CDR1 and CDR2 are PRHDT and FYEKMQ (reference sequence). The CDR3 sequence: CASSPASGPYEQYF. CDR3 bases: TGTGCCAGCAGCCCGGCTAGCGGGCCCTACGAGCAGTACTTC.

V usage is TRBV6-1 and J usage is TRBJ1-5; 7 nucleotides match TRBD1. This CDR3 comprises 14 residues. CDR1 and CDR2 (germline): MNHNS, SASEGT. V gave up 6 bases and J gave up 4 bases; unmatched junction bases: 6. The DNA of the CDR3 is TGTGCCAGCAGACAGGGGTCCCTAAATCAGCCCCAGCATTTT. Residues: CASRQGSLNQPQHF.

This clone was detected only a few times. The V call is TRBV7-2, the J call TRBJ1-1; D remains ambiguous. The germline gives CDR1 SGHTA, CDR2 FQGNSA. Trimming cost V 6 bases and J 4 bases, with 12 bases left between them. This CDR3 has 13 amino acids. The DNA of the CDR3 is TGTGCCAGCAGACTAACGGGTAGCACTGAAGCTTTCTTT. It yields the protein CASRLTGSTEAFF. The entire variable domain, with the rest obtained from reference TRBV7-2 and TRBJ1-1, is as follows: GAGVSQSPSNKVTEKGKDVELRCDPISGHTALYWYRQSLGQGLEFLIYFQGNSAPDKSGLPSDRFSAERTGGSVSTLTIQRTQQEDSAVYLCASRLTGSTEAFFGQGTRLTVV.

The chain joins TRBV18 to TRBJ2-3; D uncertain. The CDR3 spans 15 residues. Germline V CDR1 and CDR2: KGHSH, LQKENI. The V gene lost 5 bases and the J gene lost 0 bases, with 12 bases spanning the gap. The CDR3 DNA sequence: TGTGCCAGCTCAACCGTGGAATTCAGCACAGATACGCAGTATTTT. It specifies CASSTVEFSTDTQYF.

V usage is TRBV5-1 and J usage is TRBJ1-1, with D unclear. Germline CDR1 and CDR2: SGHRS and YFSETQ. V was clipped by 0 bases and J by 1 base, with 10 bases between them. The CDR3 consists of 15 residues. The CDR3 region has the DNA TGCGCCAGCAGCTTGGGAACGTATCAGAACACTGAAGCTTTCTTT. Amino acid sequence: CASSLGTYQNTEAFF.

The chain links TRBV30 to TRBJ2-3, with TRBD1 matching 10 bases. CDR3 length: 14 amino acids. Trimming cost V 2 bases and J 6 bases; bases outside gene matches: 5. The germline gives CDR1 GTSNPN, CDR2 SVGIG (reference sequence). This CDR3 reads CAWSLDRGRDTQYF. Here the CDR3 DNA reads TGTGCCTGGAGTCTTGACAGGGGGCGGGATACGCAGTATTTT.

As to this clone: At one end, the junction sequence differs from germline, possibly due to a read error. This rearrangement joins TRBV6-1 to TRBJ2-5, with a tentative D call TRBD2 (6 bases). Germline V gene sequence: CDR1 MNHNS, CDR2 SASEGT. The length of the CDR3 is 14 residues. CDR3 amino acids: CASREGGNQETQYF. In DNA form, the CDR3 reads TGTGCCAGCAGGGAAGGCGGGAACCAAGAGACCCAGTACTTC.

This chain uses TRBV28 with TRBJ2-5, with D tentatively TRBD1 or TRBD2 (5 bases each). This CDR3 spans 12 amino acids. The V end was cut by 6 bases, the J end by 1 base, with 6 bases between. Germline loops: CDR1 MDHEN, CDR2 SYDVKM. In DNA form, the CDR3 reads TGTGCCAGCAGGGGGGTCCAAGAGACCCAGTACTTC. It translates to CASRGVQETQYF. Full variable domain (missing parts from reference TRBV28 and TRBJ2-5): DVKVTQSSRYLVKRTGEKVFLECVQDMDHENMFWYRQDPGLGLRLIYFSYDVKMKEKGDIPEGYSVSREKKERFSLILESASTNQTSMYLCASRGVQETQYFGPGTRLLVL.

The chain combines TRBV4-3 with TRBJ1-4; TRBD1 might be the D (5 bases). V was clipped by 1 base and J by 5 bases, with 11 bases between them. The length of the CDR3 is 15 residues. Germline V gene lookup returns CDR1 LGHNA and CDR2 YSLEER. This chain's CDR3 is CASSQGRQRNEKLFF. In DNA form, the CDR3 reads TGCGCCAGCAGCCAAGGGCGACAGCGGAATGAAAAACTGTTTTTT.